The entry that follows covers one T cell receptor (beta chain) sequence. Reverse transcription of roughly 0.5 to 1 ug RNA used random hexamers. Each CDR3 protein is one row after TCRdb ran MiXCR on the immunoSEQ multiplex PCR reads. Among some 180,000 distinct CDR3 sequences listed, roughly 90% were seen once. The sample belongs to a study of CD8 T cells in Susac syndrome. In germline, CDR1 is SNHLY, CDR2 FYNNEI. With 4 bases removed from V and 11 bases from J, the gap between germline ends came to 11 bases. This CDR3 comprises 11 residues. This sequence originates from a human donor with Susac syndrome. V usage is TRBV2 and J usage is TRBJ1-1; D possibly corresponds to TRBD1 (5 bases). The sequencing input was CD4+ T cells from PBMCs. CDR3 coding DNA: TGTGCCAGCAGTGGGGGACCTACGGCTTTCTTT. Translation: CASSGGPTAFF.